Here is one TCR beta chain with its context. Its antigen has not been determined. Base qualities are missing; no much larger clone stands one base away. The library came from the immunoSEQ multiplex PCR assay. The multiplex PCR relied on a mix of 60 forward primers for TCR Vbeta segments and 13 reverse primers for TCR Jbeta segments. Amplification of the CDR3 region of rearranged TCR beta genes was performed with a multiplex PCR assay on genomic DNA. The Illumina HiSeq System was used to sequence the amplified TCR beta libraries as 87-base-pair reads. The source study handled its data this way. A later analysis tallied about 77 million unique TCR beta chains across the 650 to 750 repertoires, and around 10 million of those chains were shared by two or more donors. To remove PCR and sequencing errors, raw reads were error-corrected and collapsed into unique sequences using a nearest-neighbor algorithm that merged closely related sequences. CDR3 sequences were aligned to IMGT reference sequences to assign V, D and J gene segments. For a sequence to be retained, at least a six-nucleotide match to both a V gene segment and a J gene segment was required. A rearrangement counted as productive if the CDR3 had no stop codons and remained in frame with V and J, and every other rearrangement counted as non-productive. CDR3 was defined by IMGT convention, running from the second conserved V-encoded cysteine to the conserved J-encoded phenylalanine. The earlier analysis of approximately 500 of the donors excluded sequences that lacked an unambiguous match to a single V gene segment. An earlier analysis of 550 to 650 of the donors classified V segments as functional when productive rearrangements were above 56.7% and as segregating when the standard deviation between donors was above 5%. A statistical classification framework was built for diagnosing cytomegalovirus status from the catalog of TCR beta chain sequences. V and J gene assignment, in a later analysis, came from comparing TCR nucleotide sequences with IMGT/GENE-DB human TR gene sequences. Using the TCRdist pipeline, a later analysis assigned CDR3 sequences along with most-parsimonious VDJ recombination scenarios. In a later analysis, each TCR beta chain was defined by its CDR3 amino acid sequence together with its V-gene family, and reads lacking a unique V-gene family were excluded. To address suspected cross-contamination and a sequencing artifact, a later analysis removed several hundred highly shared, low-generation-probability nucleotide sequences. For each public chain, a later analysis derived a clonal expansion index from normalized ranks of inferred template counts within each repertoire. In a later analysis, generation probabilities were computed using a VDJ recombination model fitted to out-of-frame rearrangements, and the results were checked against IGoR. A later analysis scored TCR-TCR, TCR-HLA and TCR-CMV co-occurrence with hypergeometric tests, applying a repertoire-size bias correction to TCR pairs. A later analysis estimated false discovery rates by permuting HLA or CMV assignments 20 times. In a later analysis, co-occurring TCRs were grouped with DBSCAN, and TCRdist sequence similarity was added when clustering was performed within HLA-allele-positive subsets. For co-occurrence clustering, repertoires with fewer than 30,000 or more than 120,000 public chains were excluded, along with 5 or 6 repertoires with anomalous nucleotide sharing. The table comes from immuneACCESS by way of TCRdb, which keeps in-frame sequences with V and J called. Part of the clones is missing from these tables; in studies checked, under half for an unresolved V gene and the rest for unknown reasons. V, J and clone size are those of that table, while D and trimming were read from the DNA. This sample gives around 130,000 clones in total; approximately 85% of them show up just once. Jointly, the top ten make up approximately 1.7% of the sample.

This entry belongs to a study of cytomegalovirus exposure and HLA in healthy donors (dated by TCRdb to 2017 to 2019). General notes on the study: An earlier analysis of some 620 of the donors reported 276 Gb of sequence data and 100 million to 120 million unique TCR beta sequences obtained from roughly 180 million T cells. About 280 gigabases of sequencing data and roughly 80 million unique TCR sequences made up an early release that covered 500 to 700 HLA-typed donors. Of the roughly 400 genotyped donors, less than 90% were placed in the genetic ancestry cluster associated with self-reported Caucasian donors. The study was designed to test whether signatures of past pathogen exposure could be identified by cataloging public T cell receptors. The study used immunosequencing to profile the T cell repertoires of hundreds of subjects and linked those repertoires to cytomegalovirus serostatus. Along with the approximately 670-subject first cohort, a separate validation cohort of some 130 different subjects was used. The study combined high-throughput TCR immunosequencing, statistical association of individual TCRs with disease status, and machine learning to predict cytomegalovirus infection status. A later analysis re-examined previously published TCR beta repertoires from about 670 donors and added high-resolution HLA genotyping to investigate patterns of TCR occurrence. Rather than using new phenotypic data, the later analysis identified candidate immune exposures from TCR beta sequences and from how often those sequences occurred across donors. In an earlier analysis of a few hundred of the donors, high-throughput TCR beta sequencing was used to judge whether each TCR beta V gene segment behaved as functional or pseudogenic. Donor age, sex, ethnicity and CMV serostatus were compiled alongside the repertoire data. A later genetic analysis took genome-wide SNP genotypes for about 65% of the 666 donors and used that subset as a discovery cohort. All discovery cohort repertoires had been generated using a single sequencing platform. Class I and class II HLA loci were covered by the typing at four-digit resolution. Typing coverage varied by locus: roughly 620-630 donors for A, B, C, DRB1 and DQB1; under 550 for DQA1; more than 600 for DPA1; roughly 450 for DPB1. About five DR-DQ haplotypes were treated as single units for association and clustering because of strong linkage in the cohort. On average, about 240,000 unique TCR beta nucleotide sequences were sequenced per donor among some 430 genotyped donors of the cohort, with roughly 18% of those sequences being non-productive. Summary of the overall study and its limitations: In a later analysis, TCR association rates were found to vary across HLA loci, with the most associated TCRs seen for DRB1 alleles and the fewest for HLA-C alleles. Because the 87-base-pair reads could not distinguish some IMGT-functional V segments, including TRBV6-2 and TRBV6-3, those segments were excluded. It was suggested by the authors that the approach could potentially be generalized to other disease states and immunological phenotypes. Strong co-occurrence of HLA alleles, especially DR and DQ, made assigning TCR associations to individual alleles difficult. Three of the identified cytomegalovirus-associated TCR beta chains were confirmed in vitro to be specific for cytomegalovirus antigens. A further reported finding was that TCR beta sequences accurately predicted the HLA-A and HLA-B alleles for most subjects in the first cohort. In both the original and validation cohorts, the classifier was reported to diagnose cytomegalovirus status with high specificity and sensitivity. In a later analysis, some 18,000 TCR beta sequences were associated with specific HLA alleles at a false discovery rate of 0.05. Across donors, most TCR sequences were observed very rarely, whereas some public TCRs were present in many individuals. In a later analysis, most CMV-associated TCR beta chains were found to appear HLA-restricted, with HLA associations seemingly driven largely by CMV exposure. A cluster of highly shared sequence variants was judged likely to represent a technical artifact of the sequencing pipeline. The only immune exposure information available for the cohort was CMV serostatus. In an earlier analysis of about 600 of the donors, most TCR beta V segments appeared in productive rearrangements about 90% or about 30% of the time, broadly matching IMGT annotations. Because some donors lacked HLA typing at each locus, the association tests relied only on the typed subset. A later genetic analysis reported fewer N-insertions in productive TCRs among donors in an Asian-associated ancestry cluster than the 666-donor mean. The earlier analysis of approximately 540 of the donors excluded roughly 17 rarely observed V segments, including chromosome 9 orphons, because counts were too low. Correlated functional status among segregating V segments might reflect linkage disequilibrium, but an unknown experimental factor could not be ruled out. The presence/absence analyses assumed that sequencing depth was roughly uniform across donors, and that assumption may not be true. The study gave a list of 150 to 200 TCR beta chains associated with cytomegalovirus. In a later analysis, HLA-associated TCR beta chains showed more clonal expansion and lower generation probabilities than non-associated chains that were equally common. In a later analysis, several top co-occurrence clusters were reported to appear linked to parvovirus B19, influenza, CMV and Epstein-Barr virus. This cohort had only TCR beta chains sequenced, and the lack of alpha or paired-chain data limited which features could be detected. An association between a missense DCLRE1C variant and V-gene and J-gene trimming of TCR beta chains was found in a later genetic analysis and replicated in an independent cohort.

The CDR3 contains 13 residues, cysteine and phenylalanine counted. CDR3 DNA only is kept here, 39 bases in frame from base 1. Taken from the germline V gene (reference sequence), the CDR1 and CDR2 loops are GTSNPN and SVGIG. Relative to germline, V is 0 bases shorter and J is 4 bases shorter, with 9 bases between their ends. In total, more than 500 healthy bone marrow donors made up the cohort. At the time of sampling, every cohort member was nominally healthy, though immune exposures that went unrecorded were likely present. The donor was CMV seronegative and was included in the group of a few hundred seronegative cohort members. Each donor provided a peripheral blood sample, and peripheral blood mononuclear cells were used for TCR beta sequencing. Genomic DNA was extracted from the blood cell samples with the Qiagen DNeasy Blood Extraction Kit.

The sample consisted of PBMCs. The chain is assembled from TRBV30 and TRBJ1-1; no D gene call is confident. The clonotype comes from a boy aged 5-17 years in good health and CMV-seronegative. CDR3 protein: CAWSVLDLTEAFF. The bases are TGTGCCTGGAGTGTACTAGATCTCACTGAAGCTTTCTTT. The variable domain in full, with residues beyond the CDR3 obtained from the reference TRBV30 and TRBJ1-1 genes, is SQTIHQWPATLVQPVGSPLSLECTVEGTSNPNLYWYRQAAGRGLQLLFYSVGIGQISSEVPQNLSASRPQDRQFILSSKKLLLSDSGFYLCAWSVLDLTEAFFGQGTRLTVV.